This T cell receptor (delta chain) was captured in a study of gamma-delta T cells after stem cell transplantation. TCRdb re-called the RT-PCR reads via CATT. This sample has roughly 12,000 delta-chain clones, with around 42% found just once. Germline CDR1 reads TVYSNPD; CDR2 reads GDNSRS (reference sequence). The CDR3 spans 19 residues. With 3 bases clipped from V and 2 bases from J, the junction kept 16 bases outside the gene matches. The sequence was collected from a human donor. It is not recorded whose cells these are; they may come from a transplant donor. Sequencing used gamma-delta T cells. The chain carries TRDV3 and TRDJ3; TRDD3 matches 7 bases. CDR3 nucleotide sequence: TGTGCCTTCCGTACCCCTGGGGGGCTTATCACCTGGGACACCCGACAGATGTTTTTC. Its protein is CAFRTPGGLITWDTRQMFF.